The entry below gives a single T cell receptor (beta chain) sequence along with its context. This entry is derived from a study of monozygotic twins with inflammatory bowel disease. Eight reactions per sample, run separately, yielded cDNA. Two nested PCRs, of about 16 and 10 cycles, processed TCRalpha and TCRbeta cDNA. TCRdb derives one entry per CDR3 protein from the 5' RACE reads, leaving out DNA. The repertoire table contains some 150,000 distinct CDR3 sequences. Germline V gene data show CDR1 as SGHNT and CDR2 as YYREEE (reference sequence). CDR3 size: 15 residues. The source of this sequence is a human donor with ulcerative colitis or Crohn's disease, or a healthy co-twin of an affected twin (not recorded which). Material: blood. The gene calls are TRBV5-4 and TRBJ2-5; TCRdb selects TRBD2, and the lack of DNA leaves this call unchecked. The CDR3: CASSLRAGLEETQYF.